Sequencing of this T cell receptor (beta chain) was carried out in a study of blood T cell repertoires in COVID-19. This clone was counted once. Sequencing was performed with immunoSEQ multiplex PCR; in TCRdb, only in-frame clones are kept and a portion is missing. The sample consists of approximately 76,000 clones, around 85% of them appearing once. The sample consisted of peripheral blood. This receptor was identified in a woman over 75 with active or convalescent COVID-19.

The CDR3 DNA follows: TGTGCCAGCACCGGACAGGGACGAGTTTATGAGCAGTTCTTC. Amino acids: CASTGQGRVYEQFF. The gene calls are TRBV2 and TRBJ2-1, with 8 nucleotides matching TRBD1. CDR3 length equals 14 residues. J gave up 8 bases and V 7 bases, and 10 bases lay outside the gene matches. Germline CDR1 reads SNHLY; CDR2 reads FYNNEI.